Listed here are 20 T cell receptor beta chains from one sample, sequenced in a study of monozygotic twins with inflammatory bowel disease (dated by TCRdb to between 2019 and 2020). The library was produced with 5' RACE. The sequencer listed for this sample is Illumina HiSeq 2500. After the reads were reprocessed by TCRdb, one entry was made per CDR3 protein sequence, with no DNA. The sample has approximately 330,000 distinct CDR3 sequences on record. The top ten clones comprise approximately 2% of the sample. The specimen sequenced was blood. The receptors derive from a human donor with ulcerative colitis or Crohn's disease, or a healthy co-twin of an affected twin (not recorded which).

CDR3 region: CIPDRGQPTDTQYF. This chain links TRBV20-1 with TRBJ2-3; TCRdb designates TRBD1, a call that cannot be tested without DNA. There are 14 residues in the CDR3. Germline CDR1 reads DFQATT; CDR2 reads SNEGSKA (reference sequence).

V usage is TRBV28 and J usage is TRBJ2-1; the D call of TRBD2 rests on TCRdb alone, since no DNA is present to check it. Germline lookup yields CDR1 MDHEN and CDR2 SYDVKM. The CDR3 sequence is 15 residues long. This CDR3 reads CASSFHPLGPNEQFF.

The genes are TRBV29-1 and TRBJ2-7; TCRdb proposes TRBD2, but this gene call is untestable without DNA. In germline, CDR1 is SQVTM, CDR2 ANQGSEA. CDR3 length: 16 amino acids. This CDR3 reads CSVLTRAGGLSYEQYF.

The chain has TRBV12-3 or TRBV12-4 and TRBJ1-1; the D call from TCRdb, TRBD1, cannot be confirmed without DNA. The CDR3 runs to 13 residues. CDR3: CASSPSGVTEAFF.

The chain uses TRBV5-1 and TRBJ2-7; TCRdb calls TRBD2, which cannot be checked without DNA. This CDR3 is built from 12 residues. Germline assignment: CDR1 SGHRS and CDR2 YFSETQ. CDR3 sequence: CASGLAGPEQYF.

The chain uses TRBV3-1 and TRBJ2-2; with no DNA, the TCRdb D assignment of TRBD2 cannot be verified. Looked up from germline, CDR1 is LGHDT and CDR2 is YNNKEL (reference sequence). This CDR3 is 20 amino acids long. The CDR3 spells CASSQEKVTSGPLGTGELFF.

The chain links TRBV18 to TRBJ2-2; TCRdb returns TRBD1, unconfirmable since there is no DNA. Germline V CDR1 and CDR2: KGHSH, LQKENI. The CDR3 consists of 14 residues. The CDR3 is CASWRTGDTGELFF.

CDR3 loop: CASSQEWRGVTGELFF. This rearrangement joins TRBV4-2 to TRBJ2-2; the D gene TCRdb calls, TRBD1, cannot be checked with no DNA. This CDR3 comprises 16 residues. Germline V gives CDR1 LGHNA, CDR2 YNFKEQ.

V and J are TRBV20-1 and TRBJ2-3; TCRdb selects TRBD2, and the lack of DNA leaves this call unchecked. CDR1 is DFQATT, CDR2 SNEGSKA, per germline (reference sequence). The CDR3 extends over 18 amino acids. This CDR3 reads CSARGVGLAGDGTDTQYF.

J is TRBJ2-7 and V is TRBV6-5; the D call from TCRdb, TRBD1, cannot be confirmed without DNA. Germline lookup yields CDR1 MNHEY and CDR2 SVGAGI. The CDR3 totals 14 residues. CDR3 amino acids: CASRGTGGGYEQYF.

This sequence joins TRBV12-3 or TRBV12-4 and TRBJ2-7; TCRdb's assignment of TRBD1 cannot be checked, as there is no DNA. The CDR3 sequence is 14 residues long. The CDR3 protein is CASSSDRDQYEQYF.

The CDR3: CATRADRDNLGYTF. This rearrangement joins TRBV24-1 to TRBJ1-2; there is no DNA to check the TCRdb D call of TRBD1. Per germline, CDR1 KGHDR and CDR2 SFDVKD. The CDR3 consists of 14 residues.

This chain connects TRBV2 to TRBJ2-1. In germline, CDR1 is SNHLY, CDR2 FYNNEI. CDR3 length: 15 residues. This CDR3 reads CASSGVNPPYNEQFF. Based on the CDR3 plus reference TRBV2 and TRBJ2-1, the full variable domain is EPEVTQTPSHQVTQMGQEVILRCVPISNHLYFYWYRQILGQKVEFLVSFYNNEISEKSEIFDDQFSVERPDGSNFTLKIRSTKLEDSAMYFCASSGVNPPYNEQFFGPGTRLTVL.

This chain joins TRBV7-6 and TRBJ2-7; the TCRdb D gene call, TRBD1, has no DNA to confirm it. Germline CDR1 is SGHVS and CDR2 is FNYEAQ. The CDR3 has 15 amino acids. This CDR3 is CASSLAGTGGYEQYF.

The chain carries TRBV25-1 and TRBJ2-1; checking the TCRdb D call of TRBD2 is not possible without DNA. The CDR3 has 12 amino acids. The V gene's germline CDR1 is MGHDK and CDR2 SYGVNS. The CDR3: CASRATRDEQFF.

V is TRBV27 and J is TRBJ2-7; TCRdb's D gene call, TRBD2, goes unchecked for lack of DNA. CDR1 and CDR2 from the germline V gene are MNHEY and SMNVEV (reference sequence). The CDR3 is 12 residues long. The CDR3 reads CASGTGGYEQYF.

This sequence joins TRBV6-2 or TRBV6-3 and TRBJ2-1; TCRdb designates TRBD2, a call that cannot be tested without DNA. This CDR3 is built from 15 residues. The germline gives CDR1 MNHEY, CDR2 SVGEGT. CDR3 protein: CASSLTSGGNFEQFF.

J is TRBJ1-5 and V is TRBV24-1. There are 12 residues in the CDR3. Germline assignment: CDR1 KGHDR and CDR2 SFDVKD. The CDR3 here is CATSEWDQPQHF.

The chain carries TRBV10-2 and TRBJ1-4; the D call of TRBD1 rests on TCRdb alone, since no DNA is present to check it. There are 15 residues in the CDR3. Germline V gene lookup returns CDR1 WSHSY and CDR2 SAAADI. The CDR3 here is CASSGWTGEDEKLFF.

The V call is TRBV12-3 or TRBV12-4, the J call TRBJ1-5; TCRdb gives TRBD1 as the D gene, but with no DNA this cannot be confirmed. There are 14 residues in the CDR3. The CDR3 loop reads CASTSIRVEQPQHF.